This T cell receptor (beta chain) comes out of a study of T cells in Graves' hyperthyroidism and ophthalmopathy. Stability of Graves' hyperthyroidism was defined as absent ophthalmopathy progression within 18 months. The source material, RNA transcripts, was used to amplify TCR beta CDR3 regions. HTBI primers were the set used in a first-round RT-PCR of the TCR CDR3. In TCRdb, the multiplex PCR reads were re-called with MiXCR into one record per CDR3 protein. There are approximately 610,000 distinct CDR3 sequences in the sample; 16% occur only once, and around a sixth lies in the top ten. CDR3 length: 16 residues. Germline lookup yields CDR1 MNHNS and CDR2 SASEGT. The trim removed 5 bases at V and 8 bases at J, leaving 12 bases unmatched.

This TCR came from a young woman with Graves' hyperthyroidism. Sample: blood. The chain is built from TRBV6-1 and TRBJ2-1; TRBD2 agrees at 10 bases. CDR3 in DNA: TGTGCCAGCAGTAGAGCGGGGGGGCAGGTGTTAGATGAGCAGTTCTTC. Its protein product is CASSRAGGQVLDEQFF.